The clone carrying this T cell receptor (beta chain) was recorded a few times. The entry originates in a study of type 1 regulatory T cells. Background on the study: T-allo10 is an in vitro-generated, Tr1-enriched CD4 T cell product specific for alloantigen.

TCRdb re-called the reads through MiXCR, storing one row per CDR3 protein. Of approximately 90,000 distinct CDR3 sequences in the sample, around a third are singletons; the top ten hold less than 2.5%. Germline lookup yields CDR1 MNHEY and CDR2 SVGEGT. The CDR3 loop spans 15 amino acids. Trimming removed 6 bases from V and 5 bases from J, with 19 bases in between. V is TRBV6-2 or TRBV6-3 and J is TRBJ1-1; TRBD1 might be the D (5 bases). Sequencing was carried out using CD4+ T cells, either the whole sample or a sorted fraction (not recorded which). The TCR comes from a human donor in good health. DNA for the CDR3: TGTGCCAGCAGAACACCGGGACCCCCCACGACTGAAGCTTTCTTT. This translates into CASRTPGPPTTEAFF.